This TCR beta chain comes out of a study of blood T cell repertoires in COVID-19. The study counted Cohort 3 donors as recovered given two negative PCRs, clearance, or symptom resolution. Germline assignment: CDR1 LGHNA and CDR2 YNFKEQ. Trimming left V 0 bases short and J 4 bases short, with 9 bases between. The CDR3 consists of 14 residues. Profiling relied on immunoSEQ multiplex PCR, and the TCRdb table lists in-frame clones only, not all of them. The table includes around 150,000 clones, approximately 88% detected once. Specimen: PBMCs or T cells enriched from blood (not recorded which). This clonotype was sampled from a woman aged 50 to 60 who had recovered from COVID-19. The rearrangement uses TRBV4-2 and TRBJ1-2; D is undetermined. This CDR3 reads CASSQESGIYGYTF. In DNA, the CDR3 is TGTGCCAGCAGCCAAGAATCGGGGATCTATGGCTACACCTTC.